A selection of T cell receptor beta chains follows, all from one sample in a study of blood T cell repertoires in COVID-19. The assay was immunoSEQ multiplex PCR, and TCRdb's table has in-frame clones only and misses some. The repertoire includes 95,000 to 150,000 clones, about four fifths of them detected once, and approximately 16% sits in the top ten. The material sequenced was peripheral blood. The receptors shown here come from a man aged 55-75 years with active or convalescent COVID-19. The CDR3 runs from the conserved cysteine through the conserved F or W. Fields, in order: clone size, J gene, D gene, V gene, CDR3 DNA, CDR3 protein. A D gene is named only where the DNA matches it firmly. Not all rows give a size; the values are once, few, many and, for expanded clones, a class.

>NA|TRBJ1-5|TRBD1|TRBV9
TGTGCCAGCAGCGCGGCCGGGACAGGGGGTCAGCCCCAGCATTTT
CASSAAGTGGQPQHF
>NA|TRBJ2-5|NA|TRBV7-9
TGTGCCAGCAGCTTTGCGTCCTTTCCCCTCTCCCAGACCCAGTACTTC
CASSFASFPLSQTQYF
>once|TRBJ2-3|NA|TRBV28
TGTGCCAGCAGTTCAGATCCCGATACGCAGTATTTT
CASSSDPDTQYF
>few|TRBJ2-5|NA|TRBV9
TGTGCCAGCAGCGGGACAGCACAAGAGACCCAGTACTTC
CASSGTAQETQYF
>NA|TRBJ1-4|TRBD1|TRBV15
TGTGCCACCAGCAGAGATCAGGGGGCGGAGGAAAAACTGTTTTTT
CATSRDQGAEEKLFF
>NA|TRBJ1-1|NA|TRBV24-1
TGTGCCACCAGTGAGTGGGGCGAGAAAGCTTTCTTT
CATSEWGEKAFF
>NA|TRBJ1-3|NA|TRBV7-9
TGTGCCAGCAGCACCTTAGCCCTGGGGGCTAGTGGAAACACCATATATTTT
CASSTLALGASGNTIYF
>NA|TRBJ2-2|NA|TRBV5-1
TGCGCCAGCAGCTTCCTGGGCACGGACACCGGGGAGCTGTTTTTT
CASSFLGTDTGELFF
>NA|TRBJ2-5|NA|TRBV5-4
TGTGCCAGCAGCTTCAGGAGGCTCCAAGAGACCCAGTACTTC
CASSFRRLQETQYF
>NA|TRBJ1-2|TRBD1|TRBV24-1
TGTGCCACCAGTGACCTAACAGGGGATAGTGGCTACACCTTC
CATSDLTGDSGYTF
>NA|TRBJ2-7|NA|TRBV28
TGTGCCAGCGACGACACCTACGAGCAGTACTTC
CASDDTYEQYF
>NA|TRBJ2-1|NA|TRBV9
TGTGCCAGCAGCGTCGGGAGCTCCTCCTACAATGAGCAGTTCTTC
CASSVGSSSYNEQFF
>NA|TRBJ2-7|TRBD2|TRBV7-6
TGTGCCAGCAGCTCCCCCGGGGAGGGCGGTCACGAGCAGTACTTC
CASSSPGEGGHEQYF
>NA|TRBJ1-4|TRBD1|TRBV2
TGTGCCAGCAGCTCATCCCAGGGGGCTCGGGAAAAACTGTTTTTT
CASSSSQGAREKLFF
>few|TRBJ2-7|NA|TRBV28
TGTGCCAGCAGTTCCGGGATAAGCACTACCGACGAGCAGTACTTC
CASSSGISTTDEQYF
>NA|TRBJ1-2|NA|TRBV7-9
TGTGCCAGCAGCCCGGGCGAGAGAGGGAATTCCCTCTTGCGCTACACCTTC
CASSPGERGNSLLRYTF
>NA|TRBJ2-1|TRBD1|TRBV5-4
TGTGCCAGCAGCTTGACAGGGGGCGCCTACAATGAGCAGTTCTTC
CASSLTGGAYNEQFF
>NA|TRBJ2-5|NA|TRBV4-2
TGTGCCAGCAGCCAAGATGGCGGGCCCCGAGGGACCCAGTACTTC
CASSQDGGPRGTQYF
>NA|TRBJ2-2|TRBD2|TRBV19
TGTGCCAGTAGAAGAGCGGCGGGAGCGGCCGGGGAGCTGTTTTTT
CASRRAAGAAGELFF
>NA|TRBJ1-5|NA|TRBV7-9
TGTGCCAGCAGCCCCGGGGCGGGGGCGGGCGGTCAGCCCCAGCATTTT
CASSPGAGAGGQPQHF
>NA|TRBJ2-5|NA|TRBV18
TGTGCCAGCTCATCCCTAACAGGGTCCCAAGAGACCCAGTACTTC
CASSSLTGSQETQYF
>NA|TRBJ2-7|TRBD2|TRBV13
TGTGCCAGCAGCCATGGACTAGCGGGAGGCGAGCAGTACTTC
CASSHGLAGGEQYF
>NA|TRBJ2-7|NA|TRBV25-1
TGTGCCAGCAGTCCGGGGTACGAGCAGTACTTC
CASSPGYEQYF
>NA|TRBJ2-1|NA|TRBV30
TGTGCCTGGAGTGTATCGCTAAGCTCCTACAATGAGCAGTTCTTC
CAWSVSLSSYNEQFF
>NA|TRBJ2-2|NA|TRBV28
TGTGCCAGCAGTTTCCCCGGGGAGGCAGGGACGAACACCGGGGAGCTGTTTTTT
CASSFPGEAGTNTGELFF
>NA|TRBJ2-1|TRBD2|TRBV6-4
TGTGCCAGCCGGACTAGCGGAGTTTACAATGAGCAGTTCTTC
CASRTSGVYNEQFF
>NA|TRBJ2-3|NA|TRBV7-9
TGTGCCAGCAGCTCGTGGACAGTCACAGATACGCAGTATTTT
CASSSWTVTDTQYF
>NA|TRBJ2-1|TRBD2|TRBV2
TGTGCCAGCAGTGAAAACGGCGGGAGCTACAATGAGCAGTTCTTC
CASSENGGSYNEQFF
>NA|TRBJ1-2|TRBD1|TRBV5-3
TGTGCCAGAAGCTTGGGACAGGGATCAGACGGCTACACCTTC
CARSLGQGSDGYTF
>NA|TRBJ2-7|TRBD2|TRBV9
TGTGCCAGCAGCGTAGATAGCGGGTCGTTTGACAACGAGCAGTACTTC
CASSVDSGSFDNEQYF
>once|TRBJ2-5|TRBD1|TRBV6-5
TGTGCCAGCACTCTAGGGGACAGTAAAGAGACCCAGTACTTC
CASTLGDSKETQYF
>few|TRBJ2-7|TRBD2|TRBV7-9
TGTGCCAGCAGCTTAGCGGGGACTAGCGGCTACGAGCAGTACTTC
CASSLAGTSGYEQYF
>NA|TRBJ1-1|NA|TRBV5-4
TGTGCCAGCAGCCTGGACAGCTGGAACACTGAAGCTTTCTTT
CASSLDSWNTEAFF
>NA|TRBJ2-7|TRBD2|TRBV2
TGTGCCAGCAGTGTGGCGGGAGGTCCATCCTACGAGCAGTACTTC
CASSVAGGPSYEQYF
>once|TRBJ2-2|TRBD2|TRBV7-7
TGTGCCAGCAGCTTAAAAGCGGGAGGGACCGGGGAGCTGTTTTTT
CASSLKAGGTGELFF
>NA|TRBJ1-4|NA|TRBV12-3/TRBV12-4
TGTGCCAGCGGGATGGGGGCTAGAGAAAAACTGTTTTTT
CASGMGAREKLFF
>once|TRBJ2-7|TRBD2|TRBV9
TGTGCCAGCAGCGTAGGCCCCGGGAGGAGGGCCTACGAGCAGTACTTC
CASSVGPGRRAYEQYF
>NA|TRBJ1-1|TRBD1|TRBV6-5
TGTGCCAGCAGTCGACAGGGGAGGGACACTGAAGCTTTCTTT
CASSRQGRDTEAFF
>NA|TRBJ2-7|TRBD1|TRBV5-8
TGTGCCAGCAGTCCAAAGGGGGGACAGGGACACGAGCAGTACTTC
CASSPKGGQGHEQYF
>NA|TRBJ2-1|TRBD1|TRBV10-1
TGCGCCAGCAGAGACTCCTTCAACAGGGGAAACAATGAGCAGTTCTTC
CASRDSFNRGNNEQFF
>once|TRBJ2-1|NA|TRBV29-1
TGCAGCGTCGACAATGAGCAGTTCTTC
CSVDNEQFF
>few|TRBJ2-2|NA|TRBV28
TGTGCCAGCACCTTAACCCGGGGATTTACACCGGAACCGACCGAGGAGCTGTTTTTT
CASTLTRGFTPEPTEELFF
>few|TRBJ2-4|TRBD2|TRBV7-2
TGTGCCAGCAGCTTATCCCCCTTTCGCGGGAGGGCGGAGAACATTCAGTACTTC
CASSLSPFRGRAENIQYF
>NA|TRBJ1-2|TRBD1|TRBV7-3
TGTGCCAGCAGCTTAACCCCCACGACAGGGGCAGATGGCTACACCTTC
CASSLTPTTGADGYTF
>NA|TRBJ1-1|NA|TRBV15
TGTGCCACCAGCAGAGTAGGGCCCCGGGGGGCATTACTCACTGAAGCTTTCTTT
CATSRVGPRGALLTEAFF
>NA|TRBJ2-7|TRBD1|TRBV4-3
TGCGCCAGCAGCAGGGACAGGGGGCTGTACGAGCAGTACTTC
CASSRDRGLYEQYF
>NA|TRBJ1-2|NA|TRBV5-4
TGTGCCAGCAACCTCTTCACAGGGCCTGCTAACTATGGCTACACCTTC
CASNLFTGPANYGYTF
>once|TRBJ2-7|TRBD1|TRBV19
TGTGCCAGCGGGACAGTAGACGAGCAGTACTTC
CASGTVDEQYF